This T cell receptor (beta chain) was captured by sequencing in a study of blood T cells in healthy people across ages. This clonotype showed up many times. The V gene's germline CDR1 is SGHKS and CDR2 YYEKEE (reference sequence). V was clipped by 1 base and J by 7 bases, with 20 bases between them. The CDR3 spans 16 residues. PCR was performed a second time for roughly 6 to 12 cycles using a sample-barcoded 5' primer and a J-beta primer mix. Tags on each cDNA molecule came from a template-switch adaptor with 12 random nucleotides. Sequencing recovered at least 3 million CDR3-containing paired-end reads from each sample. TCRdb analysed the 5' RACE reads with MiXCR anew, one entry per CDR3 protein. The table records some 700,000 distinct CDR3 sequences, around 46% of them present only once.

The sample consisted of blood. V and J are TRBV5-5 and TRBJ1-2, with a possible D match to TRBD1 (6 bases). This receptor was taken from a woman in her sixties in good health. The CDR3 DNA reads TGTGCCAGCAGCTTGTCATCTCGTGTCGGACAGAGTGGCTACACCTTC. It codes for CASSLSSRVGQSGYTF.